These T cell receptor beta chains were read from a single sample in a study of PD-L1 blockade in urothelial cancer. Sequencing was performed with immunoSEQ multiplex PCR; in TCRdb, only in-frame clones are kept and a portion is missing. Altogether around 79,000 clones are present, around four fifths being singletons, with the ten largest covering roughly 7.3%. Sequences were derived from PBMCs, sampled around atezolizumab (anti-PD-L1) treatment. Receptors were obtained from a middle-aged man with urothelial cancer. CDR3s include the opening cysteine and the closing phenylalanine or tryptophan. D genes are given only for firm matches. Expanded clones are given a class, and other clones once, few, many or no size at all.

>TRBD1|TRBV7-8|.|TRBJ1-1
CASSEGQAMNTEAFF
TGTGCCAGCAGCGAGGGACAGGCTATGAACACTGAAGCTTTCTTT
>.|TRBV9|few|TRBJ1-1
CASSVEHNTEAFF
TGTGCCAGCAGCGTCGAACATAACACTGAAGCTTTCTTT
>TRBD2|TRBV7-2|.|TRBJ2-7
CASSYGAAGEEQYF
TGTGCCAGCAGCTACGGGGCGGCGGGAGAGGAGCAGTACTTC
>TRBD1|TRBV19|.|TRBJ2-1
CASSVRDSSYNEQFF
TGTGCCAGTAGTGTCCGGGACAGCTCCTACAATGAGCAGTTCTTC
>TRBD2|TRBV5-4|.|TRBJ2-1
CASSLPLAGANEQFF
TGTGCCAGCAGCTTGCCGCTAGCGGGAGCGAATGAGCAGTTCTTC
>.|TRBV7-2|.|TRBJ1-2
CASSLQGLGGYTF
TGTGCCAGCAGCTTGCAGGGATTGGGGGGCTACACCTTC
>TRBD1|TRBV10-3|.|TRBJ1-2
CAISKGGARTVRGYTF
TGTGCCATCAGTAAAGGGGGCGCGAGAACCGTTCGTGGCTACACCTTC
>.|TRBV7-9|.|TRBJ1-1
CASSQYGLSMGTEAFF
TGTGCCAGCAGCCAGTATGGACTCTCAATGGGAACTGAAGCTTTCTTT
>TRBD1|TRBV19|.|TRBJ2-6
CATRTGRTGANVLTF
TGTGCCACCCGGACAGGGAGGACTGGGGCCAACGTCCTGACTTTC
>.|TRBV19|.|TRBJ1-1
CASNRQDWSTEAFF
TGTGCCAGTAATCGACAGGATTGGAGCACTGAAGCTTTCTTT
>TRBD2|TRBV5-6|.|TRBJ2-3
CASSLGSGRGGSTDTQYF
TGTGCCAGCAGCTTGGGTAGCGGGAGGGGCGGGAGCACAGATACGCAGTATTTT
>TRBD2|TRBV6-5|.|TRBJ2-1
CASIHSGSRGAEQFF
TGTGCCAGCATCCATAGCGGGTCCCGGGGCGCTGAGCAGTTCTTC
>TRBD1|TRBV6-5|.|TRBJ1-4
CASRTSGTVNEKLFF
TGTGCCAGCAGGACCTCCGGGACAGTCAATGAAAAACTGTTTTTT
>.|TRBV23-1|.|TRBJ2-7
CASSQSSLKGYEQYF
TGCGCCAGCAGTCAATCGTCACTAAAGGGGTACGAGCAGTACTTC
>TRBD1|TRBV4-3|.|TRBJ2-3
CASSQFTGENTQYF
TGCGCCAGCAGCCAATTTACAGGGGAGAATACGCAGTATTTT
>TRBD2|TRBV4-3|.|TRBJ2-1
CASSQPAGTSGIFEQFF
TGCGCCAGCAGCCAACCTGCCGGGACTAGCGGGATTTTTGAGCAGTTCTTC
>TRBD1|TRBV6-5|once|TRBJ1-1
CASRGQGVNTEAFF
TGTGCCAGCAGAGGACAGGGGGTAAACACTGAAGCTTTCTTT
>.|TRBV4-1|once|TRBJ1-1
CASSPYQNGGAGPAFF
TGCGCCAGCAGCCCATATCAAAACGGGGGGGCAGGGCCAGCTTTCTTT
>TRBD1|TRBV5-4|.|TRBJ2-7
CASSLLDRGLSYEQYF
TGTGCCAGCAGCTTGCTAGACAGGGGGCTCTCCTACGAGCAGTACTTC
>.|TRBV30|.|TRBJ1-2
CAWSLQGSYGYTF
TGTGCCTGGAGCCTACAGGGAAGCTATGGCTACACCTTC
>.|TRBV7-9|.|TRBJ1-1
CASSWARDVYTEAFF
TGTGCCAGCAGCTGGGCCCGCGATGTATACACTGAAGCTTTCTTT
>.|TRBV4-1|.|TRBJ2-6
CASSQASSRSGANVLTF
TGCGCCAGCAGCCAAGCATCGTCGCGCTCTGGGGCCAACGTCCTGACTTTC
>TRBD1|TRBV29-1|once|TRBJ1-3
CSGTGAGNTIYF
TGCAGCGGTACAGGGGCCGGAAACACCATATATTTT
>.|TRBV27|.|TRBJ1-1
CASSLIGGRTEAFF
TGTGCCAGCAGTTTAATCGGGGGAAGAACTGAAGCTTTCTTT
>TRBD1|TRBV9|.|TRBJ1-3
CASSGTGGTPGNTIYF
TGTGCCAGCAGCGGGACAGGGGGGACCCCCGGAAACACCATATATTTT
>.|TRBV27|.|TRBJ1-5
CASSLGTSNQPQHF
TGTGCCAGCAGTTTAGGGACAAGCAATCAGCCCCAGCATTTT
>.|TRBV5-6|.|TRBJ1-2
CASSSQGSNYGYTF
TGTGCCAGCAGCTCCCAGGGGAGCAACTATGGCTACACCTTC
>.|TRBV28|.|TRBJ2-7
CASSRKIRVYEQYF
TGTGCCAGCAGCCGAAAAATTCGGGTCTACGAGCAGTACTTC
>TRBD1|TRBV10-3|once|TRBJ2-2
CAISGVSARQGNTGELFF
TGTGCCATCAGTGGAGTTTCAGCGAGACAGGGCAACACCGGGGAGCTGTTTTTT
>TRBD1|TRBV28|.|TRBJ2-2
CASLMTTGYQSGELFF
TGTGCCAGCTTGATGACGACAGGGTACCAGTCCGGGGAGCTGTTTTTT
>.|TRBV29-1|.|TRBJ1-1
CSVGSSGSGHLSTEAFF
TGCAGCGTTGGTTCTTCTGGGTCAGGACACCTTAGCACTGAAGCTTTCTTT
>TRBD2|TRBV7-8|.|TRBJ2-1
CASRLGSVLASGNNNEQFF
TGTGCCAGCAGGTTAGGTAGTGTTCTGGCTAGCGGGAATAACAATGAGCAGTTCTTC
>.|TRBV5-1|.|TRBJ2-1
CASKQGNEQFF
TGCGCCAGCAAGCAGGGGAATGAGCAGTTCTTC
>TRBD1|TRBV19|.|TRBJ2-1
CASRFDRGNEQFF
TGTGCCAGTAGATTCGACAGGGGAAATGAGCAGTTCTTC
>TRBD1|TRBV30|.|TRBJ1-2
CAWSTTGGYGYTF
TGTGCCTGGAGTACCACAGGGGGCTATGGCTACACCTTC
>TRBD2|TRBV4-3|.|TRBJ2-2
CASSQEIAGGGTGELFF
TGCGCCAGCAGCCAAGAAATAGCGGGAGGTGGGACCGGGGAGCTGTTTTTT
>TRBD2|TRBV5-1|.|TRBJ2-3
CASSPNPLAGGPADTQYF
TGCGCCAGCAGCCCCAACCCCCTAGCGGGAGGGCCTGCAGATACGCAGTATTTT
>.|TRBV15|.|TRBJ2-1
CATSREGLGINEQFF
TGTGCCACCAGCAGGGAGGGACTCGGGATCAATGAGCAGTTCTTC
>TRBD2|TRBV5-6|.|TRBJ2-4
CASSLGSGRYIQYF
TGTGCCAGCAGCTTGGGCAGCGGGAGATACATTCAGTACTTC
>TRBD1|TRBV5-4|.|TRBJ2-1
CASSIGQGDKNEQFF
TGTGCCAGCAGCATCGGACAGGGAGATAAAAATGAGCAGTTCTTC
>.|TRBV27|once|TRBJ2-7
CASSFPLQGSEQYF
TGTGCCAGCAGTTTCCCATTACAGGGCTCCGAGCAGTACTTC
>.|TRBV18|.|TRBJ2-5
CASSPGPVETQYF
TGTGCCAGCTCACCAGGGCCGGTCGAGACCCAGTACTTC
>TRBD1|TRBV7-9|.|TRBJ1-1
CAGTGVDSTEAFF
TGTGCCGGCACAGGGGTGGATAGCACTGAAGCTTTCTTT
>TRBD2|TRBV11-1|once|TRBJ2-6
CASSLVVPREAGANVLTF
TGTGCCAGCAGCTTAGTGGTACCGCGGGAGGCTGGGGCCAACGTCCTGACTTTC
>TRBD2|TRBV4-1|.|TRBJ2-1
CASSQVSGVSYNEQFF
TGCGCCAGCAGCCAAGTTAGCGGGGTCTCCTACAATGAGCAGTTCTTC
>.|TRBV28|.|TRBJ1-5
CASTYQGYQPQHF
TGTGCCAGCACCTACCAGGGATATCAGCCCCAGCATTTT
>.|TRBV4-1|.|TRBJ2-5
CASSRGGRETQYF
TGCGCCAGCAGCCGAGGCGGGCGTGAGACCCAGTACTTC
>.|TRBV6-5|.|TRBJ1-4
CASSYSTADNEKLFF
TGTGCCAGCAGTTACTCGACTGCGGATAATGAAAAACTGTTTTTT
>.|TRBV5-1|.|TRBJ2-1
CASSTNYNEQFF
TGCGCCAGCAGCACAAACTACAATGAGCAGTTCTTC
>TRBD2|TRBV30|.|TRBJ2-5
CAWSVALAGGRAQYF
TGTGCCTGGAGTGTAGCGCTAGCGGGAGGGAGGGCCCAGTACTTC
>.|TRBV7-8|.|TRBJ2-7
CASSPGQTPYEQYF
TGTGCCAGCAGCCCTGGACAGACCCCCTACGAGCAGTACTTC
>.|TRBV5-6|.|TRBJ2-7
CASSGGGRSREYF
TGTGCCAGCAGCGGGGGGGGGCGAAGTCGGGAGTACTTC
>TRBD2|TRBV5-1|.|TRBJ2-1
CASSLGLAGGIDEQFF
TGCGCCAGCAGCTTGGGACTAGCGGGAGGGATCGATGAGCAGTTCTTC
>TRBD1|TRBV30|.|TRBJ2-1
CAWRRDRGRVDEQFF
TGTGCCTGGAGAAGGGACAGGGGGCGGGTGGATGAGCAGTTCTTC
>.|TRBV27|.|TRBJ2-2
CASSLSPNQGPGELFF
TGTGCCAGCAGTTTATCTCCAAATCAGGGGCCAGGGGAGCTGTTTTTT
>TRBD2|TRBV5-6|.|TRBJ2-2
CASSSSSGRNGELFF
TGTGCCAGCAGCTCTTCTAGCGGGAGGAACGGGGAGCTGTTTTTT
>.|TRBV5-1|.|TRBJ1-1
CASSLALSGTEAFF
TGCGCCAGCAGCTTGGCCCTCAGCGGGACTGAAGCTTTCTTT
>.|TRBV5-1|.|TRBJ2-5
CASSFQSQETQYF
TGCGCCAGCAGCTTCCAATCCCAAGAGACCCAGTACTTC